This T cell receptor (beta chain) was sequenced during a study of CD8 T cells in Susac syndrome. Germline V gene lookup returns CDR1 MDHEN and CDR2 SYDVKM. CDR3 length equals 15 residues. With V trimmed by 3 bases and J by 6 bases, 4 bases remained unmatched. cDNA came from approximately 0.5 to 1 ug RNA primed by random hexamers. immunoSEQ multiplex PCR amplified TCR beta CDR3 across 54 Vbeta, 13 Jbeta. TCRdb reprocessed the immunoSEQ multiplex PCR reads via MiXCR and lists one record per CDR3 protein. The profile shows some 100,000 distinct CDR3 sequences, roughly 96% of them singletons. The sequence came from a human donor in good health. This chain connects TRBV28 to TRBJ1-5, with 11 bases lining up with TRBD1. Sequencing was carried out using CD4+ T cells from PBMCs. The CDR3, as DNA: TGTGCCAGCAGTTTCCCAGGGACAGGGGGTCAGCCCCAGCATTTT. This gives the protein CASSFPGTGGQPQHF.